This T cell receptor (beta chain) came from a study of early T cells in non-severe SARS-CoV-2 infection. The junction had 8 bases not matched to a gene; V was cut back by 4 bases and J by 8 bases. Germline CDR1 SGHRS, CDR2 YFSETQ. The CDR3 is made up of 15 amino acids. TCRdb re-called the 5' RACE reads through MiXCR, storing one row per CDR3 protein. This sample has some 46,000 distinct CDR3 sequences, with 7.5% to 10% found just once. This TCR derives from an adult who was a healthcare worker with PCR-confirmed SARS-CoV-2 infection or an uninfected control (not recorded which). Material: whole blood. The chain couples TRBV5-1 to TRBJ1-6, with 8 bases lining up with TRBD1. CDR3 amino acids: CASSLSTGEDSPLHF. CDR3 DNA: TGCGCCAGCAGCCTCTCGACAGGGGAAGATTCACCCCTCCACTTT.